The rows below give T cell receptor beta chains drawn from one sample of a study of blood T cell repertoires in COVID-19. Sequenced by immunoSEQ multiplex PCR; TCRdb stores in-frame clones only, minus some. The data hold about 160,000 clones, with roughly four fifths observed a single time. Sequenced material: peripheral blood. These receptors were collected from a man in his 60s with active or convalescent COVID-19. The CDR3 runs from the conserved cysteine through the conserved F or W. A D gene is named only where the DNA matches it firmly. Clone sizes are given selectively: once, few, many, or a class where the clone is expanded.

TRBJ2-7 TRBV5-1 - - TGCGCCAGCAGCTTTAATCGCGGCGCCTACGAGCAGTACTTC CASSFNRGAYEQYF
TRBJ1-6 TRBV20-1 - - TGCAGTGCTAGTCCCGCCAGGGCAAATAATTCACCCCTCCACTTT CSASPARANNSPLHF
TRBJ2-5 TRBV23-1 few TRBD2 TGCGCCAGCAGTCCACTAAATTGGCAGGGCGGGGGAGAGACCCAGTACTTC CASSPLNWQGGGETQYF
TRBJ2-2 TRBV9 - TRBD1 TGTGCCAGCAGCGCTGAAGCCGGGACAGGGGTTTACACCGGGGAGCTGTTTTTT CASSAEAGTGVYTGELFF
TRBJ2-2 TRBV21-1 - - TGTGCCAGCACCTCAATGGGGGCTAGCGGAAACACCGGGGAGCTGTTTTTT CASTSMGASGNTGELFF
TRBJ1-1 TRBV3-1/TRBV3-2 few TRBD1 TGTGCCAGCAGCCAAGAAGTGACAGGGGTCACTGAAGCTTTCTTT CASSQEVTGVTEAFF
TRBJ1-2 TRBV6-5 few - TGTGCCAGCAGAGACCATACAGGGAGGGACTATGGCTACACCTTC CASRDHTGRDYGYTF
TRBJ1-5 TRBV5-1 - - TGCGCCAGCAGCTTGACCGGGGGCAATCAGCCCCAGCATTTT CASSLTGGNQPQHF
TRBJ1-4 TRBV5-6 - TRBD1 TGTGCCAGCAGCTCACCGGGACAGGGGTTCGAAAAACTGTTTTTT CASSSPGQGFEKLFF
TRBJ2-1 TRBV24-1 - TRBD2 TGTGCCACCAGTGGATTAGCGGGAGAGGAGCAGTTCTTC CATSGLAGEEQFF
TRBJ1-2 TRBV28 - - TGTGCCAGCAGTTCCTATATATCTGGGCATGGCTACACCTTC CASSSYISGHGYTF
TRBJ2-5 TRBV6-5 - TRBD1 TGTGCCAACGCGAGGGACAGGGGTTTTACCCAGTACTTC CANARDRGFTQYF
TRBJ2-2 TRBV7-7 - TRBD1 TGTGCCAGCAGCCCCGGACAGGGTCGCACCGGGGAGCTGTTTTTT CASSPGQGRTGELFF
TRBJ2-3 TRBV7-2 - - TGTGCCAGCAGCCACCGGGACATAACCACAGATACGCAGTATTTT CASSHRDITTDTQYF
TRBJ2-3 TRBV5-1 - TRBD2 TGCGCCAGCAGCTTGCTGGGACTAGCGGGAGACACAGATACGCAGTATTTT CASSLLGLAGDTDTQYF
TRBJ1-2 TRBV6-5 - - TGTGCCAGCAGAACCCCGGGCAGGGTTACCCGTGGCTACACCTTC CASRTPGRVTRGYTF
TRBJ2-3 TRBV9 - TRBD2 TGTGCCAGCAGCGTAGATTTGGGGAGGGCAGGCGAGAGCACAGATACGCAGTATTTT CASSVDLGRAGESTDTQYF
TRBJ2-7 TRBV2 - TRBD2 TGTGCCACCGGGGCGGGAGAGGGTTACGAGCAGTACTTC CATGAGEGYEQYF
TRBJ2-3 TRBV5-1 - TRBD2 TGCGCCAGCAGCTTGGATACTAGCGGGGGGGCTAGGGATACGCAGTATTTT CASSLDTSGGARDTQYF
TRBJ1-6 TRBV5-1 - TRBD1 TGCGCCAGCAGCCCCGGGACAGGAGGCTCACCCCTCCACTTT CASSPGTGGSPLHF
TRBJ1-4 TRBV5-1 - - TGCGCCAGCAGCTCAGGGGTGGCAACTAATGAAAAACTGTTTTTT CASSSGVATNEKLFF
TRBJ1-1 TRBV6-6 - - TGTGCCAGCAGTCGCTCTGGTCCCGCCTGGGGCGGCACTGAAGCTTTCTTT CASSRSGPAWGGTEAFF
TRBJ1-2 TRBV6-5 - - TGTGCCAGCAGTTACTCGGCAAGAGGGTTCGATGGCTACACCTTC CASSYSARGFDGYTF
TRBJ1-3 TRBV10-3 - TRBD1 TGTGCCATCAGTGTCGGACAGGGGGCGTCGGGAAACACCATATATTTT CAISVGQGASGNTIYF
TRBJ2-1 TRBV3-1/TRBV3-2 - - TGTGCCAGCAGCCAAGTTTTAAGGAGTTCGCATGAGCAGTTCTTC CASSQVLRSSHEQFF
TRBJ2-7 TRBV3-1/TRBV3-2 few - TGTGCCAGCAGCCAAGATGGGGGCGGGTTATCCTACGAGCAGTACTTC CASSQDGGGLSYEQYF
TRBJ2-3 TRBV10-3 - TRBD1 TGTGCCATCAGTCTTACCGGGACAGGGGGCACAGATACGCAGTATTTT CAISLTGTGGTDTQYF
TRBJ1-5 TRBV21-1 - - TGTGCCAGCAGCAAAGAGGGAGGGTGGGAAGGCAATCAGCCCCAGCATTTT CASSKEGGWEGNQPQHF
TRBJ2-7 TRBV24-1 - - TGTGCCACCGGCCGGGTGCTTTCCGAGCAGTACTTC CATGRVLSEQYF
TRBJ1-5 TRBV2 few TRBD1 TGTGCCAGCAGTGAAAACGGACAGGGGAGCGAGCCCCAGCATTTT CASSENGQGSEPQHF
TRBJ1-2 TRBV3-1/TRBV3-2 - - TGTGCCAGCAGCCCTCAGGGGAACTATGGCTACACCTTC CASSPQGNYGYTF
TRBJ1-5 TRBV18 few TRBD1 TGTGCCAGCTCTCGAGGGACAGGGGACCAGCCCCAGCATTTT CASSRGTGDQPQHF